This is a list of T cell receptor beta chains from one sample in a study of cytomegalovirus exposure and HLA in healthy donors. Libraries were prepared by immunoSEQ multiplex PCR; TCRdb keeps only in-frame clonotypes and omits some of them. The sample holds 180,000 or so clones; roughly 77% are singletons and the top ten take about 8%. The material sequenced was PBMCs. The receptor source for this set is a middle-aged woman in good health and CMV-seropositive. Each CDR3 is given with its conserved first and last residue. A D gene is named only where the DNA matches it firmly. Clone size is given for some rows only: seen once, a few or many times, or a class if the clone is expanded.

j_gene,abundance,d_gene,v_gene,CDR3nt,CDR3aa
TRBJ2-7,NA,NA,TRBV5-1,TGCGCCAGCGGAACAGGGCCAGGTTCCTACGAGCAGTACTTC,CASGTGPGSYEQYF
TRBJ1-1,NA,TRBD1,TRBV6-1,TGTGCCAGCAGTGTAGGGACAGGTAGAACTGAAGCTTTCTTT,CASSVGTGRTEAFF
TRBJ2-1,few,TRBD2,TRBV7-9,TGTGCCAGCACCTTGAGGACTAGCGCCTACAATGAGCAGTTCTTC,CASTLRTSAYNEQFF
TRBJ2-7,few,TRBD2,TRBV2,TGTGCCAGCAGCGACAGACTAGCGGGGGGGCTATCCTACGAGCAGTACTTC,CASSDRLAGGLSYEQYF
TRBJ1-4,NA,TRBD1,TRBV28,TGTGCCAGCAGTACCTCAGGGGGCCTTTCAACTAATGAAAAACTGTTTTTT,CASSTSGGLSTNEKLFF
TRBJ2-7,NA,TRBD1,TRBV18,TGTGCCAGCTCACCGGACAGGGGCGAACCCTTCTCCTACGAGCAGTACTTC,CASSPDRGEPFSYEQYF
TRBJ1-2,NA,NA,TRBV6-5,TGTGCCAGCAGTTACCCAAATCGACAGGCCACCTTC,CASSYPNRQATF
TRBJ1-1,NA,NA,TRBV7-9,TGTGCCAGCAGCTTAAATCGTAACACTGAAGCTTTCTTT,CASSLNRNTEAFF
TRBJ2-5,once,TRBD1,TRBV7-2,TGTGCCAGCAGCCAGCCAGGGGGAGCAGAGACCCAGTACTTC,CASSQPGGAETQYF
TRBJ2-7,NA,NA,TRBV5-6,TGTGCCAGCAGCTTGGCACAGACCTACGAGCAGTACTTC,CASSLAQTYEQYF
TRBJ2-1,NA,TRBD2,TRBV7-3,TGTGCCAGCAGCCCGACAACGGGACTAGCGGGTAACAATGAGCAGTTCTTC,CASSPTTGLAGNNEQFF
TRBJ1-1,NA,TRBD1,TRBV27,TGTGCCAGCAGTACAGGGGGCGGGAACACTGAAGCTTTCTTT,CASSTGGGNTEAFF
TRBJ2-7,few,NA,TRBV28,TGTGCCAGCAGTTTATTAGGGGCCGATTCCTACGAGCAGTACTTC,CASSLLGADSYEQYF
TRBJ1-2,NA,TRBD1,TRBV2,TGTGCCAGCAGTAAGGATGACAGGGACCATGGCTACACCTTC,CASSKDDRDHGYTF
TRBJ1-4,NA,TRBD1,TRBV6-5,TGTGCCAGCAGCCTCGACAGGGGGAAGGATGAAAAACTGTTTTTT,CASSLDRGKDEKLFF
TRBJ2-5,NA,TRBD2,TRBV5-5,TGTGCCAGCAGCAGGACTAGCGATTACCAAGAGACCCAGTACTTC,CASSRTSDYQETQYF